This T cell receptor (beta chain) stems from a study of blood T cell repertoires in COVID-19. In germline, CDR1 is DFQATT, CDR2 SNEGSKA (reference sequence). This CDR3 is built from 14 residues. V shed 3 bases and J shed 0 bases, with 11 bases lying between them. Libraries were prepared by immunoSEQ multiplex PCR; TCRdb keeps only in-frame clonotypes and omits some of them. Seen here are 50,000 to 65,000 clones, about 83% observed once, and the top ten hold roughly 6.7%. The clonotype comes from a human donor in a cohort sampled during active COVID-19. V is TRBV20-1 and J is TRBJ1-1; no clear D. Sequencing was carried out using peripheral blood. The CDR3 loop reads CSASLPGMNTEAFF. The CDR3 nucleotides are TGCAGTGCTAGTCTGCCGGGGATGAACACTGAAGCTTTCTTT.